A selection of T cell receptor beta chains follows, all from one sample in a study of T cell repertoires in cytomegalovirus infection. Via MiXCR, TCRdb re-called the reads, giving one row per CDR3 protein. The sample carries approximately 500,000 distinct CDR3 sequences, more than 15% recorded once. The sample comprised CD8+ T cells from PBMCs. These receptors were collected from a human donor in good health (CMV status not recorded). Some clones in this sample may be carry-over from other donors' samples. Both conserved end residues are part of each CDR3. A D gene is named only where the DNA matches it firmly. Expanded clones are given a class, and other clones once, few, many or no size at all.

abundance	d_gene	v_gene	j_gene	CDR3aa	CDR3nt
NA	NA	TRBV13	TRBJ1-2	CASSDRYLDRVNYGYTF	TGTGCCAGCAGCGATCGATACCTGGACAGAGTTAACTATGGCTACACCTTC
NA	NA	TRBV13	TRBJ2-7	CASSEENHFHEQYF	TGTGCCAGCAGCGAGGAGAACCACTTCCACGAGCAGTACTTC
many	NA	TRBV7-8	TRBJ1-3	CASSLVGVDTIYF	TGTGCCAGCAGCTTAGTCGGGGTAGACACCATATATTTT
many	TRBD1	TRBV6-1	TRBJ2-7	CASSDFGTGNYEQYF	TGTGCCAGCAGCGATTTTGGGACAGGCAACTACGAGCAGTACTTC
few	TRBD2	TRBV5-4	TRBJ2-1	CASSLVSVIAGEGNEQFF	TGTGCCAGCAGCTTGGTATCGGTTATAGCGGGAGAGGGGAATGAGCAGTTCTTC
few	NA	TRBV15	TRBJ1-4	CATSREGLTNEKLFF	TGTGCCACCAGCAGAGAGGGGTTGACTAATGAAAAACTGTTTTTT
NA	TRBD2	TRBV7-6	TRBJ2-2	CASSAGLAGVRKWTGELFF	TGTGCTAGCAGCGCCGGACTAGCGGGAGTTCGGAAGTGGACCGGGGAGCTGTTTTTT
NA	NA	TRBV6-5	TRBJ1-3	CASSLQGLAIPLSGNTIYF	TGTGCCAGCAGTCTTCAGGGTTTGGCAATACCTCTCTCTGGAAACACCATATATTTT
few	TRBD1	TRBV2	TRBJ1-2	CASSGWDRGRTNGYTF	TGTGCCAGCAGTGGTTGGGACAGGGGGCGAACTAATGGCTACACCTTC
few	NA	TRBV5-4	TRBJ1-1	CASGGGMNTEAFF	TGTGCCAGCGGGGGAGGGATGAACACTGAAGCTTTCTTT
many	TRBD2	TRBV27	TRBJ2-7	CASSSRLAGVEGEQYF	TGTGCCAGCAGTTCCCGACTAGCGGGAGTAGAGGGAGAGCAGTACTTC
many	NA	TRBV12-3/TRBV12-4	TRBJ2-3	CASSLVGGRDTQYF	TGTGCCAGCAGTTTAGTCGGGGGTAGAGATACGCAGTATTTT
NA	NA	TRBV19	TRBJ1-3	CASSPGTTRPGNTIYF	TGTGCCAGTAGCCCCGGGACTACCCGGCCCGGAAACACCATATATTTT
NA	TRBD1	TRBV11-2	TRBJ2-7	CASSLFQGAYEQYF	TGTGCCAGCAGCTTATTTCAGGGGGCCTACGAGCAGTACTTC
few	NA	TRBV27	TRBJ2-2	CASSLSGVAANTGELFF	TGTGCCAGCAGTTTATCGGGGGTGGCCGCGAACACCGGGGAGCTGTTTTTT
NA	TRBD1	TRBV12-3/TRBV12-4	TRBJ1-5	CASTNDRGLPQHF	TGTGCCAGCACTAATGACAGGGGGCTGCCCCAGCATTTT
NA	NA	TRBV11-2	TRBJ2-1	CASSSSPRWHDEQFF	TGTGCCAGCAGCTCCTCCCCTAGGTGGCATGATGAGCAGTTCTTC
few	NA	TRBV19	TRBJ2-1	CASSIEGHSSYNEQFF	TGTGCCAGTAGTATAGAAGGCCATAGCTCCTACAATGAGCAGTTCTTC